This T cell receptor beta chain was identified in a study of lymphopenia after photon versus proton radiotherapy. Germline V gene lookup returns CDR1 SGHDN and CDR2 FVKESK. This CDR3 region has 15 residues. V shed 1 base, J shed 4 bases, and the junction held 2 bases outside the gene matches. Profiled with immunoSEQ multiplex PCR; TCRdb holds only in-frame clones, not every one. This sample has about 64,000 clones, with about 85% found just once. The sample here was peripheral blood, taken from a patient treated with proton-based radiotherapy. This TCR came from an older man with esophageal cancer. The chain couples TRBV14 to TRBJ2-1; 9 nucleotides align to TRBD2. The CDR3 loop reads CASSQGLAGYNEQFF. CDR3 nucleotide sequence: TGTGCCAGCAGCCAAGGGCTAGCGGGGTACAATGAGCAGTTCTTC.